This TCR beta chain was observed in a study of T cells in Graves' hyperthyroidism and ophthalmopathy. Study-wide points: By a 13 V-J model, ophthalmopathy was set apart from stable hyperthyroidism.

Turning to this clonotype: Its antigen is as yet unknown. At one boundary the junction diverges from the germline segment, which might be a read error.

Amplification of TCR beta CDR3 regions was performed using RNA transcripts as template. HTBI primers were used for first-round RT-PCR of the TCR CDR3. Via MiXCR, TCRdb re-called the multiplex PCR reads, giving one row per CDR3 protein. There are about 570,000 distinct CDR3 sequences in the sample; about 45% occur only once, and 15% to 20% lies in the top ten. Exclusion followed for patients with uncontrolled infection, other autoimmune disease, pregnancy or lactation. This CDR3 is 14 amino acids long. Germline V lookup: CDR1 WSHSY, CDR2 SAAADI. The clonotype originates from an adult woman with Graves' disease, either hyperthyroidism or ophthalmopathy (not recorded which). The J gene is TRBJ2-7, the V gene TRBV10-2; D remains unclear. Sequenced: peripheral blood or thyroid tissue (not recorded which). The CDR3 protein is CASSEVGHSYEQYF. CDR3 DNA sequence: TGTGCCAGCAGCGAAGTCGGCCATTCCTACGAGCAGTACTTC.